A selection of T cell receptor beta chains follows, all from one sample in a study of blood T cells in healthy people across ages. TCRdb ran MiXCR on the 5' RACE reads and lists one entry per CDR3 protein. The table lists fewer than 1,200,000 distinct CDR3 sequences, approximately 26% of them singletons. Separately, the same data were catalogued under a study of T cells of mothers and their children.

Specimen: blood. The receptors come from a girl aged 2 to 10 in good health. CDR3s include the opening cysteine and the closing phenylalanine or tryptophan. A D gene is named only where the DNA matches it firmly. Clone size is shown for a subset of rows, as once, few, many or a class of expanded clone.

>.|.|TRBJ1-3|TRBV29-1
CSVVGRTSGNTIYF
TGCAGCGTTGTAGGCCGAACCTCTGGAAACACCATATATTTT
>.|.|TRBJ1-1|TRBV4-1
CASMAGNTEAFF
TGCGCCAGCATGGCGGGGAACACTGAAGCTTTCTTT
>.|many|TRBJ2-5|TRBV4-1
CASSQVVGQETQYF
TGCGCCAGCAGCCAAGTCGTGGGGCAAGAGACCCAGTACTTC
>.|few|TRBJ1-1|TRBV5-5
CASSLDVGGAAVEAFF
TGTGCCAGCAGCCTGGATGTTGGTGGAGCCGCCGTTGAAGCTTTCTTT
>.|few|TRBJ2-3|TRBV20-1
CSASTPPSSTDTQYF
TGCAGTGCTAGTACCCCCCCCTCTAGCACAGATACGCAGTATTTT
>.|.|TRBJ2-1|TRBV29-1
CSVEFLQFEEQFF
TGCAGCGTTGAGTTTCTCCAGTTCGAAGAGCAGTTCTTC
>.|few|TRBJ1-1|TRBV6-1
CASSEAEGSGTEAFF
TGTGCCAGCAGTGAAGCGGAAGGGAGCGGGACTGAAGCTTTCTTT
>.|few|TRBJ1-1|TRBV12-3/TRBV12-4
CASTAAVNTEAFF
TGTGCCAGCACCGCGGCGGTGAACACTGAAGCTTTCTTT
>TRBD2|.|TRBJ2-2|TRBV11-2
CASTGGRNTGELFF
TGTGCCAGCACCGGCGGGAGGAACACCGGGGAGCTGTTTTTT
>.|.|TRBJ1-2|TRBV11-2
CASSSVGGVRGGYTF
TGTGCCAGCAGCTCTGTCGGGGGTGTTAGGGGTGGCTACACCTTC
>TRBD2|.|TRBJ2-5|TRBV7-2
CASSRGTSSFF
TGTGCCAGCAGCCGCGGGACTAGTAGTTTCTTC
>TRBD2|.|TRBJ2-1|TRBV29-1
CSVVRLAGREQFF
TGCAGCGTTGTTAGGCTAGCGGGGAGGGAGCAGTTCTTC
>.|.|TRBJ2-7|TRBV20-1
CSAGGLSESSYEQYF
TGCAGTGCTGGGGGGCTTAGCGAGAGCTCCTACGAGCAGTACTTC
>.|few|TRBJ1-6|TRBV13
CASSFRDAGSRSYNSPLHF
TGTGCCAGCAGCTTTCGGGACGCTGGAAGTAGATCCTATAATTCACCCCTCCACTTT
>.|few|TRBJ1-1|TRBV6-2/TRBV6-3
CASSSPGGISEAFF
TGTGCCAGCAGCTCCCCTGGAGGGATCTCTGAAGCTTTCTTT
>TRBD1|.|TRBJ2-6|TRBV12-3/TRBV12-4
CASSWTGAGGANVLTF
TGTGCCAGCAGTTGGACAGGGGCTGGTGGGGCCAACGTCCTGACTTTC
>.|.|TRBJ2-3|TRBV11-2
CASRRHGTDTQYF
TGTGCCAGCAGGAGACACGGCACAGATACGCAGTATTTT
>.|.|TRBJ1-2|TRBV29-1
CSVGERSSHYGYTF
TGCAGCGTTGGGGAGCGTAGTTCTCATTATGGCTACACCTTC
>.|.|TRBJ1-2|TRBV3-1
CASSQAVWQGHYGYTF
TGTGCCAGCAGCCAAGCTGTTTGGCAGGGGCACTATGGCTACACCTTC
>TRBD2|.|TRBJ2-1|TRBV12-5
CASGSTDSGGANNEQFF
TGTGCTAGTGGTTCGACTGATAGCGGGGGGGCCAACAATGAGCAGTTCTTC
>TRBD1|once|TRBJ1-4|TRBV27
CASRQGTGEKLFF
TGTGCCAGCAGACAAGGGACAGGGGAAAAACTGTTTTTT
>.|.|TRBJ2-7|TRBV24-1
CATSDLHRDEQYF
TGTGCCACCAGTGATTTGCACAGGGACGAGCAGTACTTC
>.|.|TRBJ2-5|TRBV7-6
CASSARAIQETQYF
TGTGCCAGCAGCGCCCGGGCGATCCAAGAGACCCAGTACTTC
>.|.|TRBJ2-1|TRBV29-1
CSARTYQTYNEQFF
TGCAGCGCCAGGACCTACCAAACCTACAATGAGCAGTTCTTC
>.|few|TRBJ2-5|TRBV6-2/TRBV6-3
CASSGLGGPQETQYF
TGTGCCAGCAGCGGCCTGGGGGGGCCACAGGAGACCCAGTACTTC
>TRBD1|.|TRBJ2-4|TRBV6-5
CASTGGNIQYF
TGTGCCAGCACAGGGGGCAACATTCAGTACTTC
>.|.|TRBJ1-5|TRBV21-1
CASMARGTCNQPQHF
TGTGCCAGCATGGCCAGGGGGACGTGCAATCAGCCCCAGCATTTT
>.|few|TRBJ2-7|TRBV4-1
CASSQVHQSSYEQYF
TGCGCCAGCAGCCAAGTCCACCAATCGTCCTACGAGCAGTACTTC
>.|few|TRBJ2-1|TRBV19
CASSIDDYNEQFF
TGTGCCAGTAGTATTGACGACTACAATGAGCAGTTCTTC
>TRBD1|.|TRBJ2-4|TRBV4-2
CASGQDRGGIQYF
TGTGCCAGCGGCCAAGACAGGGGCGGCATTCAGTACTTC
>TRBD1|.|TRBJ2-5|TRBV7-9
CASSLFLGQRETQYF
TGTGCCAGCAGCTTATTCTTGGGACAGCGAGAGACCCAGTACTTC
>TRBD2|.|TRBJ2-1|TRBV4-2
CASSQDGGGGVYNEQFF
TGTGCCAGCAGCCAAGATGGGGGCGGGGGGGTCTACAATGAGCAGTTCTTC
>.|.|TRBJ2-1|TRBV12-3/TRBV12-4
CASRGGPSAWYNEQFF
TGTGCCAGCAGAGGCGGCCCGAGCGCTTGGTACAATGAGCAGTTCTTC
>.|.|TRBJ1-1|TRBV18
CASLRGVNTEAFF
TGTGCCAGCCTCAGGGGAGTGAACACTGAAGCTTTCTTT
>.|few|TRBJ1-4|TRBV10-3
CAISGEGSTNEKLFF
TGTGCCATCAGCGGCGAGGGTTCGACTAATGAAAAACTGTTTTTT
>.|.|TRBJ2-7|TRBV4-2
CASSPLGEGSSYEQYF
TGTGCCAGCAGCCCCCTGGGTGAGGGGAGCTCCTACGAGCAGTACTTC
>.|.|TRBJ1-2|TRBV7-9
CASRPPLTWHGYTF
TGTGCCAGCAGACCCCCTCTGACCTGGCATGGCTACACCTTC
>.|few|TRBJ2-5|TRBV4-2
CASSRGVPGREETQYF
TGTGCCAGCAGCCGAGGGGTGCCGGGACGAGAGGAGACCCAGTACTTC
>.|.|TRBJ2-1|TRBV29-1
CSVSGGSYNEQFF
TGCAGCGTTTCCGGCGGCTCTTACAATGAGCAGTTCTTC
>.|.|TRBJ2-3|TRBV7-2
CASSPWASTDTQYF
TGTGCCAGCAGCCCATGGGCTAGCACAGATACGCAGTATTTT
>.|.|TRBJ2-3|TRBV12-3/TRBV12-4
CASSLPGLQYF
TGTGCCAGCAGTCTACCGGGCCTTCAGTATTTT
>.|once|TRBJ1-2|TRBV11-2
CASSPSGTFYGYTF
TGTGCCAGCAGCCCGTCCGGGACATTCTATGGCTACACCTTC
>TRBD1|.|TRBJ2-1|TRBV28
CASSWDRTIDEQFF
TGTGCCAGCAGTTGGGACAGGACGATTGATGAGCAGTTCTTC
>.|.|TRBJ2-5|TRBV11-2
CASSPRMVVETQYF
TGTGCCAGCAGCCCCCGGATGGTCGTAGAGACCCAGTACTTC
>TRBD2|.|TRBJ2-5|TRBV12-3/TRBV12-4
CASSPSGAHKYF
TGTGCCAGCAGTCCTAGCGGGGCCCATAAGTACTTC
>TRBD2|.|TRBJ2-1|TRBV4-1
CASSPLAGFYNEQFF
TGCGCCAGCAGCCCGCTAGCGGGCTTCTACAATGAGCAGTTCTTC
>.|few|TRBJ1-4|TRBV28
CASSLLLGVMREKLFF
TGTGCCAGCAGCTTGTTATTGGGGGTGATGAGGGAAAAACTGTTTTTT
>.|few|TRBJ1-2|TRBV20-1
CSANGVLGYTF
TGCAGTGCTAACGGGGTTCTGGGCTACACCTTC
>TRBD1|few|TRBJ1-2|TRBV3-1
CASSPEAGGADYGYTF
TGTGCCAGCAGCCCAGAAGCAGGGGGCGCCGACTATGGCTACACCTTC